This T cell receptor beta chain was obtained from a study of T cells in localized non-small cell lung cancer. In the case of this clone: Its antigen remains unknown.

The protocol was immunoSEQ multiplex PCR, while the TCRdb copy is restricted to in-frame clones and leaves out a portion. The data show 2,000 to 2,500 clones, about 30% seen once. Overall study results and limits: Sequencing was restricted to one tumor region; therefore, heterogeneity remains possible. The highest T cell clonality was in uninvolved adjacent lung, above tumor. Greater T cell density in blood accompanied longer overall survival. Median detection of top 100 tumor clones in adjacent lung was under 75 clones.

The CDR3 is 16 residues long. This sequence was found in a male donor older than 55 with stage I squamous cell lung carcinoma. Sequencing used normal lung tissue next to the tumor, obtained before any cancer treatment. This sequence joins TRBV12-2 and TRBJ1-2. TRBV12-2 is listed as a pseudogene. The CDR3: CASRSKSPRKTYGYTF. CDR3 DNA sequence: TGTGCAAGTCGCTCGAAATCTCCACGAAAGACCTATGGCTACACCTTC.